This T cell receptor (beta chain) was found in a study of cytomegalovirus exposure and HLA in healthy donors. Use of 60 Vbeta and 13 Jbeta primers characterized the PCR. Repertoires were generated with immunoSEQ multiplex PCR, while TCRdb's copy carries only in-frame clones and drops some. With approximately 120,000 clones in the sample, the ten largest clones hold about 2.3%. Findings of the study overall: Later on, analysis showed that most CMV-associated TCR beta chains appeared to be HLA-restricted. The study had only CMV serostatus as immune exposure information. The authors later found TCR association rates varying by HLA locus, with DRB1 most and HLA-C fewest. Analysis was performed later, and it showed HLA-associated TCR beta chains to be more clonally expanded than equally common others.

As for this clone: Antigen specificity is unknown.

The CDR3 loop spans 12 amino acids. V was clipped by 3 bases and J by 9 bases, with 10 bases between them. CDR1 and CDR2 from the germline V gene are SGHAT and FQNNGV. The receptor's source is a man in his forties or fifties in good health and CMV-seronegative. The sequenced material came from PBMCs. The chain recombines TRBV11-2 with TRBJ2-3; the D is unclear. The CDR3 spells CASSFTERTQYF. DNA for the CDR3: TGTGCCAGCAGCTTCACCGAGAGGACGCAGTATTTT.